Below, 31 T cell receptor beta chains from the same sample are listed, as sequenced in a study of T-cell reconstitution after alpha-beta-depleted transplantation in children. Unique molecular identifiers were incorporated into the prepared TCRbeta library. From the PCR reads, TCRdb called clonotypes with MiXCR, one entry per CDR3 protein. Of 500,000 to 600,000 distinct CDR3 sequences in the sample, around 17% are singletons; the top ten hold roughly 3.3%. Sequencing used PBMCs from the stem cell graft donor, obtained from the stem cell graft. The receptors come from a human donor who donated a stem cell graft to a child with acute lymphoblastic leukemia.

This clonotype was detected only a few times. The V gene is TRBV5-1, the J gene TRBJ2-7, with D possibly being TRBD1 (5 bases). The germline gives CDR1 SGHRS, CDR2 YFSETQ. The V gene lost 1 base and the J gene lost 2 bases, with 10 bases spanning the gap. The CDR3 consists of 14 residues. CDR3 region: CASSLWGDTYEQYF. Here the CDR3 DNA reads TGCGCCAGCAGCTTGTGGGGCGACACCTACGAGCAGTACTTC.

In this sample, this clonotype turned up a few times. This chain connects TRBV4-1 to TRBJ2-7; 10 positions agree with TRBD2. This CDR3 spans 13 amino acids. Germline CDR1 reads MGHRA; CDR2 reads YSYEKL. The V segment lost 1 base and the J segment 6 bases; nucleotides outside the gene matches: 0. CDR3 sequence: CASSQGTSGEQYF. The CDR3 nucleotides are TGCGCCAGCAGCCAAGGGACTAGCGGCGAGCAGTACTTC.

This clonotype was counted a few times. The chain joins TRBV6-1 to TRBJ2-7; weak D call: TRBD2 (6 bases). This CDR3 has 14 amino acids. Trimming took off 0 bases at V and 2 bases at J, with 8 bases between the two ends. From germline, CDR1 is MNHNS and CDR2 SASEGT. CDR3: CASSEASGPYEQYF. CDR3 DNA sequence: TGTGCCAGCAGTGAAGCTAGCGGCCCCTACGAGCAGTACTTC.

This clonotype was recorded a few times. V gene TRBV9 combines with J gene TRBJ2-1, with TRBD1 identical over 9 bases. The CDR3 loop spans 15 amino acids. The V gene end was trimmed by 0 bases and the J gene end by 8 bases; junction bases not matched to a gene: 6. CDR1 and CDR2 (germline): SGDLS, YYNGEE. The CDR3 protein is CASSVAGQGFDEQFF. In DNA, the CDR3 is TGTGCCAGCAGCGTAGCAGGACAGGGGTTCGATGAGCAGTTCTTC.

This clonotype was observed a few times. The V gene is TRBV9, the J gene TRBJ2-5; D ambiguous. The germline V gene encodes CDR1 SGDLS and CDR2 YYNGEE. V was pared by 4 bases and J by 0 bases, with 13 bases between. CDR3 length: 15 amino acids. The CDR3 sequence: CASSRFWSYQETQYF. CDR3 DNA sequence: TGTGCCAGCAGCCGCTTTTGGAGTTACCAAGAGACCCAGTACTTC. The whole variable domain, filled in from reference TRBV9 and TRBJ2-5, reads DSGVTQTPKHLITATGQRVTLRCSPRSGDLSVYWYQQSLDQGLQFLIQYYNGEERAKGNILERFSAQQFPDLHSELNLSSLELGDSALYFCASSRFWSYQETQYFGPGTRLLVL.

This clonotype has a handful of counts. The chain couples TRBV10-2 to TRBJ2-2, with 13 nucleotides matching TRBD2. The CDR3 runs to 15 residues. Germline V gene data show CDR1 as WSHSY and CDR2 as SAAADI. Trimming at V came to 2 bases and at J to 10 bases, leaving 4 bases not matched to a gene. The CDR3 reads CASSEPGLAGTELFF. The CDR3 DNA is TGCGCCAGCAGTGAGCCGGGACTAGCGGGAACGGAGCTGTTTTTT.

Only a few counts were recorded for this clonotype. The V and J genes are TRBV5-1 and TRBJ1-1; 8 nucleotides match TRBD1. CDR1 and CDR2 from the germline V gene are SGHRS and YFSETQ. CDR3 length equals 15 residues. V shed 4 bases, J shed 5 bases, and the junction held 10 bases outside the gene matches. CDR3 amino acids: CASSAGQERGTEAFF. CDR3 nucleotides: TGCGCCAGCAGCGCGGGACAGGAAAGGGGAACTGAAGCTTTCTTT.

The CDR3 region has the DNA TGTGCCAGCAGTGTATGGATGGGCACAGATACGCAGTATTTT. This sequence encodes CASSVWMGTDTQYF. The gene calls are TRBV7-2 and TRBJ2-3; unclear D gene. Germline CDR1 and CDR2: SGHTA and FQGNSA. The CDR3 spans 14 residues. Trimming took off 6 bases at V and 1 base at J, with 11 bases between the two ends.

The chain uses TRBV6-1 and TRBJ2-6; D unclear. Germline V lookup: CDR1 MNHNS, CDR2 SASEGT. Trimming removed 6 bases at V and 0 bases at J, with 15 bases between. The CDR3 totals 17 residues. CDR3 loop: CASSIGMLGSGANVLTF. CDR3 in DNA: TGTGCCAGCAGCATAGGGATGTTGGGCTCTGGGGCCAACGTCCTGACTTTC.

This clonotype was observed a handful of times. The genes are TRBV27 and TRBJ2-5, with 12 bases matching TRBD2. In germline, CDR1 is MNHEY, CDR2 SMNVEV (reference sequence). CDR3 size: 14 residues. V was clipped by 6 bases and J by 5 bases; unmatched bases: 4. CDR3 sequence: CASRTSGSWETQYF. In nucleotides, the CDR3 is TGTGCCAGCAGGACTAGCGGGAGTTGGGAGACCCAGTACTTC.

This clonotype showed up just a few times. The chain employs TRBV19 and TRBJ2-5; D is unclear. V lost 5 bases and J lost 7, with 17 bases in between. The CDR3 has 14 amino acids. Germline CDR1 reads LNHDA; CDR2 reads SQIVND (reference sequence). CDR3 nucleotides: TGTGCCAGTAGTTCCCCAGACCTTCCGGTGACCCAGTACTTC. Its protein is CASSSPDLPVTQYF.

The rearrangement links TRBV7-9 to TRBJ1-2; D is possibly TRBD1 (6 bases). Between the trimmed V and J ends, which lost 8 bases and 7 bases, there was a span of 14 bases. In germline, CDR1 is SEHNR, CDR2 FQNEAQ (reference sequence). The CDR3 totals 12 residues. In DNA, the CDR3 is TGTGCCAGCTCCGGAGGGGGGGCTGGCTACACCTTC. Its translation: CASSGGGAGYTF.

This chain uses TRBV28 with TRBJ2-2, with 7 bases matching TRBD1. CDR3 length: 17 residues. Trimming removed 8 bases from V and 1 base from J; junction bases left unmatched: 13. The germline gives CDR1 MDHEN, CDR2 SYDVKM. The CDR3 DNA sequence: TGTGCCAGCCGTAAGTTCCCGGGGACAGAGAACACCGGGGAGCTGTTTTTT. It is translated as CASRKFPGTENTGELFF.

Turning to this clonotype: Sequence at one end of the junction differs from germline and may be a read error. The CDR3 DNA follows: TGTGCCAGCTCCCAAGGGACAGCCTACGAGCATTACTTC. Encoded protein: CASSQGTAYEHYF. V gene TRBV18 combines with J gene TRBJ2-7; 7 nucleotides align to TRBD1. The CDR3 sequence is 13 residues long. Germline V gene lookup returns CDR1 KGHSH and CDR2 LQKENI. The full variable domain, with the rest looked up from reference TRBV18 and TRBJ2-7, is NAGVMQNPRHLVRRRGQEARLRCSPMKGHSHVYWYRQLPEEGLKFMVYLQKENIIDESGMPKERFSAEFPKEGPSILRIQQVVRGDSAAYFCASSQGTAYEHYFGPGTRLTVT.

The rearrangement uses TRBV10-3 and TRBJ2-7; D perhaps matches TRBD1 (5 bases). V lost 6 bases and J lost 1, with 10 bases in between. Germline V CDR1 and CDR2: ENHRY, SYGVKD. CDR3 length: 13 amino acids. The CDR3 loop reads CAIRSGSSYEQYF. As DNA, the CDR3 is TGTGCCATCAGGTCAGGGTCTTCCTACGAGCAGTACTTC.

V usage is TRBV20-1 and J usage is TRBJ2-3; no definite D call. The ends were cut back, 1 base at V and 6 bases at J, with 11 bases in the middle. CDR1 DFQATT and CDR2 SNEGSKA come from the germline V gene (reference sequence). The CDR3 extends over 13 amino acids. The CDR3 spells CSARAEASDTQYF. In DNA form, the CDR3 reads TGCAGTGCTAGAGCAGAGGCATCCGATACGCAGTATTTT.

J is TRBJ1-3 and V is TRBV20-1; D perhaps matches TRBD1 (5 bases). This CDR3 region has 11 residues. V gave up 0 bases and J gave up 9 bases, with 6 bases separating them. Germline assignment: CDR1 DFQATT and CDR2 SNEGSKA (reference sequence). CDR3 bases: TGCAGTGCTAGAGATCAGGGCACCATATATTTT. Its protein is CSARDQGTIYF.

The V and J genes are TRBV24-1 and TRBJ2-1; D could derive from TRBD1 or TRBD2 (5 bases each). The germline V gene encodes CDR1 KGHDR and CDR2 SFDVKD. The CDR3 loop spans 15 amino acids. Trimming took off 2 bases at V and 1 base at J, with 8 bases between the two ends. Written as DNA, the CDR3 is TGTGCCACCAGTGATTGGGGACCGTCCTACAATGAGCAGTTCTTC. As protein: CATSDWGPSYNEQFF.

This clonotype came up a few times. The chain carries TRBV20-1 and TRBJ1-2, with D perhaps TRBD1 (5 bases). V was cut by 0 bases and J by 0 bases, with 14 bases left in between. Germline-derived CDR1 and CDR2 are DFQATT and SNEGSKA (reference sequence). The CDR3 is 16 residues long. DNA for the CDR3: TGCAGTGCTAGAGAGCCTCGCTGGGGGGCTAACTATGGCTACACCTTC. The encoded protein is CSAREPRWGANYGYTF.

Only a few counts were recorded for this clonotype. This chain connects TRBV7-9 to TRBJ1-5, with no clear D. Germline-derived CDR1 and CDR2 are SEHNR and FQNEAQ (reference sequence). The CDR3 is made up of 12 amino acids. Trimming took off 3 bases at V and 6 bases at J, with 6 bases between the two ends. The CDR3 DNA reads TGTGCCAGCAGCTTCGACGGTCAGCCCCAGCATTTT. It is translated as CASSFDGQPQHF.

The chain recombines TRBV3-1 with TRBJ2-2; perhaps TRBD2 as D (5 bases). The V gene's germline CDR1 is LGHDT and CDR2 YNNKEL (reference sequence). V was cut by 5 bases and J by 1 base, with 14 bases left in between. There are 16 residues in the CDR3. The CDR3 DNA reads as TGTGCCAGCAGCGCTAGAGGGTTCCTGAACACCGGGGAGCTGTTTTTT. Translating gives CASSARGFLNTGELFF.

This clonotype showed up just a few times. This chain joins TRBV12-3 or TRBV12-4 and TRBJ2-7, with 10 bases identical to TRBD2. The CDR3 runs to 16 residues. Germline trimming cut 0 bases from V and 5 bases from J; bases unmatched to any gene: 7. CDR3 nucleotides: TGTGCCAGCAGTTTAGCGCCTAGCGGGAGAATGAACGAGCAGTACTTC. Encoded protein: CASSLAPSGRMNEQYF.

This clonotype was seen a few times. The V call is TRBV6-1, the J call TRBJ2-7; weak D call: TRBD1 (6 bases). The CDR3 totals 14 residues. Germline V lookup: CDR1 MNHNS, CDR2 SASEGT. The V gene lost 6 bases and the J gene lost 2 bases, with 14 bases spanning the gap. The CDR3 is CASSIGQTTYEQYF. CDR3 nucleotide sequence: TGTGCCAGCAGCATCGGACAGACGACCTACGAGCAGTACTTC.

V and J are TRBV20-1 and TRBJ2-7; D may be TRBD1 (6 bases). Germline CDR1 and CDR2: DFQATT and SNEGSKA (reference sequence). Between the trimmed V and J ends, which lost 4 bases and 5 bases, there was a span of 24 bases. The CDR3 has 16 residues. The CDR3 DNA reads TGCAGTGCTAACGCTTGGGAAACAGACAGGCCGCACGAGCAGTACTTC. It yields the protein CSANAWETDRPHEQYF.

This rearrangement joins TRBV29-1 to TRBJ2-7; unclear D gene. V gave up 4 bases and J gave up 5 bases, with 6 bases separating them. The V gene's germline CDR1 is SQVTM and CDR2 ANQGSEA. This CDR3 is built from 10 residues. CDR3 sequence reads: CSVGAHEQYF. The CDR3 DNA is TGCAGCGTTGGTGCCCACGAGCAGTACTTC.

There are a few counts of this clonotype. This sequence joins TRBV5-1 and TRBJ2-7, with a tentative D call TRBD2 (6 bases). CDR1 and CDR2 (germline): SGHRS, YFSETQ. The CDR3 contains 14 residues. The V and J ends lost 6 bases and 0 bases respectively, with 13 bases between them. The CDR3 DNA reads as TGCGCCAGCAAGGCGGGACTTGGCTCCTACGAGCAGTACTTC. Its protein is CASKAGLGSYEQYF.

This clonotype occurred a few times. CDR3 in amino acids: CASSLGPGAVTDTQYF. CDR3 sequence (DNA): TGTGCCAGCAGCTTAGGTCCCGGGGCGGTCACAGATACGCAGTATTTT. The chain is built from TRBV7-2 and TRBJ2-3, with D perhaps being TRBD1 or TRBD2 (5 bases each). The CDR3 loop spans 16 amino acids. Germline assignment: CDR1 SGHTA and CDR2 FQGNSA. The V and J ends lost 1 base and 2 bases respectively, with 13 bases between them.

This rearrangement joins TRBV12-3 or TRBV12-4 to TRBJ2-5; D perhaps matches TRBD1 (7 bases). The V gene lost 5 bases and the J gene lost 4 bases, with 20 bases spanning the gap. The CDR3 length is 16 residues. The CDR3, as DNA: TGTGCCAGCAGTCCGGCGGGGACAGCCTTAGGAGAGACCCAGTACTTC. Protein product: CASSPAGTALGETQYF.

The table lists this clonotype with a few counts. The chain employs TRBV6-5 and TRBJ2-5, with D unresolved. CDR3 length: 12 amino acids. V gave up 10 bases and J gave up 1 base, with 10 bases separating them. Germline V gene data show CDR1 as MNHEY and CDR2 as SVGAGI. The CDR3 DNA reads TGTGCCACCGAGACGTCCCAAGAGACCCAGTACTTC. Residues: CATETSQETQYF.

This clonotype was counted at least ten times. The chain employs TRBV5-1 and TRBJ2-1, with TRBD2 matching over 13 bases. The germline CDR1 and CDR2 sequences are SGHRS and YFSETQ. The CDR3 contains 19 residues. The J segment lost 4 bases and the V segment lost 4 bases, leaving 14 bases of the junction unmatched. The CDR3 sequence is CASSPTSGRVTLGYNEQFF. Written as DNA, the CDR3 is TGCGCCAGCAGCCCCACTAGCGGGAGGGTAACTCTGGGGTACAATGAGCAGTTCTTC.

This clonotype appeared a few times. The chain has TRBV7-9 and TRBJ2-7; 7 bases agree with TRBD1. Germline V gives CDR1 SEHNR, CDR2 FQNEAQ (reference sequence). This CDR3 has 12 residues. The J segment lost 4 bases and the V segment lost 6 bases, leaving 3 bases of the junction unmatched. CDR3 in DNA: TGTGCCAGCAGAGGGGGCGGGTACGAGCAGTACTTC. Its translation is CASRGGGYEQYF.